Shown below are 23 T cell receptor beta chains from a single sample sequenced in a study of blood T cell repertoires in COVID-19. The data were produced by immunoSEQ multiplex PCR, yet TCRdb's version contains in-frame clones alone and is incomplete. This sample yields some 50,000 clones, of which more than 75% are seen a single time; around 30% belongs to the top ten. Material for sequencing was peripheral blood. The origin of the receptors is a human donor in a cohort sampled during active COVID-19.

This clone was seen once. The chain carries TRBV11-1 and TRBJ2-4; D possibly corresponds to TRBD1 (5 bases). Germline-derived CDR1 and CDR2 are SGHAT and FQDESV (reference sequence). The CDR3 is 13 amino acids. V was shortened by 3 bases and J by 9 bases, with 12 bases between the two germline ends. The CDR3 protein is CASSFGARAIQYF. In DNA form, the CDR3 reads TGTGCCAGCAGCTTTGGGGCCCGGGCCATTCAGTACTTC.

The chain links TRBV6-5 to TRBJ2-1, with 8 nucleotides matching TRBD2. Per germline, CDR1 MNHEY and CDR2 SVGAGI. The CDR3 is 13 amino acids. Losses at the gene ends were 6 bases for V and 7 bases for J; bases not matched to a gene: 5. The DNA for the CDR3 is TGTGCCAGCAGAGATGGCGGGAGGAATGAGCAGTTCTTC. Protein: CASRDGGRNEQFF.

DNA of the CDR3: TGTGCTAGTGGTTTGGTCGATAGAACAGATACGCAGTATTTT. This gives the protein CASGLVDRTDTQYF. This sequence joins TRBV12-5 and TRBJ2-3; unclear D gene. Trimming cost V 0 bases and J 3 bases, with 7 bases left between them. The CDR3 runs 14 residues. Germline V lookup: CDR1 LGHNT, CDR2 FRNRAP.

This clone was found once. This chain links TRBV7-9 with TRBJ2-1, with no clear D. Germline CDR1 is SEHNR and CDR2 is FQNEAQ (reference sequence). Trimming cost V 0 bases and J 0 bases, with 3 bases left between them. The CDR3 runs to 14 residues. The CDR3 region has the DNA TGTGCCAGCAGCTTAGCCTACTCCTACAATGAGCAGTTCTTC. This sequence encodes CASSLAYSYNEQFF.

The gene calls are TRBV5-6 and TRBJ2-1; possible D gene TRBD2, 5 bases. CDR3 length: 12 amino acids. The ends were cut back, 7 bases at V and 2 bases at J, with 7 bases in the middle. Germline V CDR1 and CDR2: SGHDT, YYEEEE. The CDR3 nucleotides are TGTGCCAGCGGAGCGGCCTACAATGAGCAGTTCTTC. Its translation is CASGAAYNEQFF.

V gene TRBV6-4 combines with J gene TRBJ2-3; 8 bases map to TRBD1. Per the germline V gene, CDR1 is MRHNA and CDR2 is SNTAGT. With V trimmed by 8 bases and J by 0 bases, 7 bases remained unmatched. The CDR3 extends over 15 amino acids. The CDR3 DNA follows: TGTGCCAGCCGTCTTGGACAGGGAAGCACAGATACGCAGTATTTT. Amino acids: CASRLGQGSTDTQYF.

The chain has TRBV2 and TRBJ1-6, with D perhaps TRBD1 (6 bases). The V and J ends lost 8 bases and 6 bases respectively, with 17 bases between them. The CDR3 is 15 amino acids. The germline V gene encodes CDR1 SNHLY and CDR2 FYNNEI. The CDR3 DNA follows: TGTGCCAGCGTTTCACAGGGAGTAATTAATTCACCCCTCCACTTT. Translating it yields CASVSQGVINSPLHF.

This clone is a singleton in its sample. The chain links TRBV7-9 to TRBJ2-7, with TRBD1 as a possible D gene (6 bases). CDR1 is SEHNR, CDR2 FQNEAQ, per germline (reference sequence). Trimming stripped 1 base from V and 3 bases from J, with 13 bases between. CDR3 length: 15 residues. The CDR3 DNA sequence: TGTGCCAGCAGCTTAGGGGGCAGGGGTTACTACGAGCAGTACTTC. This gives the protein CASSLGGRGYYEQYF.

This chain connects TRBV21-1 to TRBJ1-2; the D segment call TRBD1 is taken from the table without a DNA check. TRBV21-1 is a recognized pseudogene. The CDR3 runs to 12 residues. The CDR3 loop is CASTGGDYGYTF. Here the CDR3 DNA reads TGTGCCAGCACAGGGGGCGACTATGGCTACACCTTC.

This clone came up once. The chain recombines TRBV5-1 with TRBJ1-6, with D possibly being TRBD1 (6 bases). CDR3 length: 15 residues. Trimming took off 4 bases at V and 8 bases at J, with 16 bases between the two ends. The germline V gene encodes CDR1 SGHRS and CDR2 YFSETQ. The CDR3 bases are TGCGCCAGCAGCCCAGCCGGGACACTCGATTCACCCCTCCACTTT. Its protein product is CASSPAGTLDSPLHF. Filled out from reference TRBV5-1 and TRBJ1-6, the complete variable domain reads KAGVTQTPRYLIKTRGQQVTLSCSPISGHRSVSWYQQTPGQGLQFLFEYFSETQRNKGNFPGRFSGRQFSNSRSEMNVSTLELGDSALYLCASSPAGTLDSPLHFGNGTRLTVT.

This clone has a single count. The chain recombines TRBV2 with TRBJ2-1; 8 nucleotides match TRBD2. The junction had 5 bases not matched to a gene; V was cut back by 6 bases and J by 4 bases. The CDR3 runs to 14 residues. Germline V gene sequence: CDR1 SNHLY, CDR2 FYNNEI. In DNA, the CDR3 is TGTGCCAGCAGGCGGGGCGGGGGGTACAATGAGCAGTTCTTC. The encoded protein is CASRRGGGYNEQFF.

V and J are TRBV19 and TRBJ2-7; 8 bases agree with TRBD1. The CDR3 is 14 residues long. V lost 6 bases to trimming and J lost 3 bases; unmatched junction nucleotides: 7. CDR1 and CDR2 from the germline V gene are LNHDA and SQIVND (reference sequence). CDR3 residues: CASSHRDRIYEQYF. In nucleotides, the CDR3 is TGTGCCAGTAGCCACCGGGACAGGATCTACGAGCAGTACTTC.

V is TRBV15 and J is TRBJ1-3; no firm D call. Germline CDR1 reads LNHNV; CDR2 reads YYDKDF (reference sequence). CDR3 length: 13 amino acids. Trimming cost V 5 bases and J 4 bases, with 9 bases left between them. CDR3 coding DNA: TGTGCCACCAGCCCCCGACAAGGAAACACCATATATTTT. Its protein is CATSPRQGNTIYF.

The chain couples TRBV2 to TRBJ2-7; 8 bases are a match to TRBD1. Germline assignment: CDR1 SNHLY and CDR2 FYNNEI. J was trimmed by 2 bases and V by 10 bases; bases with no gene match: 7. The CDR3 sequence is 13 residues long. This CDR3 is CAIKGDRTYEQYF. The CDR3 DNA reads TGTGCCATAAAAGGGGACAGGACCTACGAGCAGTACTTC.

V gene TRBV5-1 combines with J gene TRBJ1-1; weak D call: TRBD1 (6 bases). CDR3 length: 13 residues. The V gene's germline CDR1 is SGHRS and CDR2 YFSETQ. V was pared by 3 bases and J by 9 bases, with 15 bases between. CDR3 coding DNA: TGCGCCAGCAGCTCGACAGGTCAGCTCCAAGCTTTCTTT. Amino acid sequence: CASSSTGQLQAFF.

The chain links TRBV19 to TRBJ1-1, with 7 bases that match TRBD1. This CDR3 contains 14 residues. The germline V gene has CDR1 LNHDA and CDR2 SQIVND (reference sequence). The J segment lost 10 bases and the V segment lost 0 bases, leaving 8 bases of the junction unmatched. The CDR3 DNA follows: TGTGCCAGTAGTATAGATCTCCGACAGGGACGAGCTTTCTTT. It encodes CASSIDLRQGRAFF.

The CDR3 spells CASSLSGRPSYEQYF. The CDR3 bases are TGTGCCAGCAGCTTAAGCGGGAGGCCCTCCTACGAGCAGTACTTC. The rearrangement links TRBV7-2 to TRBJ2-7; 9 bases are a match to TRBD2. V lost 2 bases, J lost 0 bases, and 2 bases stayed unmatched. The V gene's germline CDR1 is SGHTA and CDR2 FQGNSA. The CDR3 sequence is 15 residues long.

The rearrangement links TRBV4-2 to TRBJ1-4; 9 bases are shared with TRBD1. V was clipped by 0 bases and J by 5 bases; unmatched bases: 10. Germline assignment: CDR1 LGHNA and CDR2 YNFKEQ. The CDR3 contains 18 residues. The CDR3 reads CASSQDPGQGAGNEKLFF. DNA of the CDR3: TGTGCCAGCAGCCAAGATCCGGGACAGGGAGCAGGGAATGAAAAACTGTTTTTT.

The rearrangement links TRBV20-1 to TRBJ2-1; weak D call: TRBD1 (6 bases). Trimming took off 8 bases at V and 12 bases at J, with 14 bases between the two ends. Germline V gives CDR1 DFQATT, CDR2 SNEGSKA (reference sequence). CDR3 size: 10 residues. In DNA, the CDR3 is TGCAGTCGACTGAGGGGGTGGCAGTTCTTC. Translating gives CSRLRGWQFF.

V usage is TRBV18 and J usage is TRBJ1-5, with D possibly TRBD1 on 5 matching bases. The CDR3 has 14 residues. Per germline, CDR1 KGHSH and CDR2 LQKENI. Trimming took 2 bases from V and 5 from J, leaving 10 bases between them. The CDR3 here is CASSPGGSDQPQHF. In nucleotides, the CDR3 is TGTGCCAGCTCACCAGGGGGGTCAGATCAGCCCCAGCATTTT. The full variable domain, its missing parts supplied by reference TRBV18 and TRBJ1-5, is NAGVMQNPRHLVRRRGQEARLRCSPMKGHSHVYWYRQLPEEGLKFMVYLQKENIIDESGMPKERFSAEFPKEGPSILRIQQVVRGDSAAYFCASSPGGSDQPQHFGDGTRLSIL.

The chain joins TRBV5-6 to TRBJ1-5, with TRBD1 identical over 7 bases. Germline-derived CDR1 and CDR2 are SGHDT and YYEEEE. After removal of 4 bases from V and 4 bases from J, the junction contained 8 bases not matched to a gene. This CDR3 is built from 15 residues. CDR3 sequence (DNA): TGTGCCAGCAGCAGACAGGGTTGGGGGAATCAGCCCCAGCATTTT. Protein: CASSRQGWGNQPQHF.

The rearrangement links TRBV2 to TRBJ2-1, with unresolved D. Germline V lookup: CDR1 SNHLY, CDR2 FYNNEI. The CDR3 length is 11 residues. V was trimmed by 7 bases and J by 2 bases, leaving 3 bases between them. In nucleotides, the CDR3 is TGTGCCAGCACCGCCTACAATGAGCAGTTCTTC. It translates to CASTAYNEQFF.

The chain employs TRBV5-1 and TRBJ2-3; possibly TRBD1 for D (7 bases). The germline CDR1 and CDR2 sequences are SGHRS and YFSETQ. With 2 bases removed from V and 5 bases from J, the gap between germline ends came to 15 bases. The CDR3 covers 15 residues. The CDR3 region has the DNA TGCGCCAGCAGCTTCGGGCGGGGACAGCAAGATACGCAGTATTTT. This codes for CASSFGRGQQDTQYF.